This T cell receptor (beta chain) was recovered during a study of beta chain features in type 1 diabetes. The whole isolated RNA underwent reverse transcription, so sequencing captured expressed TCRB transcripts. Assay: immunoSEQ multiplex PCR; the TCRdb copy retains only in-frame clones and omits some. Counted here are 350,000 or so clones, about 20% occurring once; the ten biggest clones make up approximately 0.043%. Whole-study results and caveats: PCR may have favored shorter templates equally in patients and controls.

This clone has a handful of counts. Antigen unknown. Trimming pared 3 bases from V and 2 bases from J, leaving 8 bases between. The CDR3 length is 13 residues. CDR1 is LGHNT and CDR2 is FRNRAP in the germline V gene. The sample taken for sequencing was naive CD4+ T cells from blood. The TCR was taken from a woman between 18 and 30 years old in good health. The genes are TRBV12-5 and TRBJ2-7; a weak D match, TRBD2 (5 bases). The CDR3 DNA follows: TGTGCTAGTGGTTTCCCCGGGACCTACGAGCAGTACTTC. This translates into CASGFPGTYEQYF. Complete variable domain (other parts from reference TRBV12-5 and TRBJ2-7): DARVTQTPRHKVTEMGQEVTMRCQPILGHNTVFWYRQTMMQGLELLAYFRNRAPLDDSGMPKDRFSAEMPDATLATLKIQPSEPRDSAVYFCASGFPGTYEQYFGPGTRLTVT.